This T cell receptor (beta chain) comes out of a study of blood T cell repertoires in COVID-19. About the research overall: The United States, Italy and Spain were the sources of the acute and convalescent COVID-19 samples.

The data were produced by immunoSEQ multiplex PCR, yet TCRdb's version contains in-frame clones alone and is incomplete. The sample contains fewer than 250,000 clones, roughly 80% of which appear only once. CDR1 is SGHTA and CDR2 is FQGTGA in the germline V gene. Trimming at V came to 2 bases and at J to 5 bases, leaving 0 bases not matched to a gene. CDR3 length equals 14 residues. The rearrangement uses TRBV7-3 and TRBJ2-1; TRBD2 matches 10 bases. The sequenced sample consisted of peripheral blood. The sequence derives from a woman older than 75 with COVID-19, enrolled during active disease. CDR3 protein: CASSLGTSDNEQFF. The DNA of the CDR3 is TGTGCCAGCAGCTTAGGGACTAGCGACAATGAGCAGTTCTTC.